The next 18 T cell receptor beta chains were all read from a single sample in a study of blood T cell repertoires in COVID-19. The data were produced by immunoSEQ multiplex PCR, yet TCRdb's version contains in-frame clones alone and is incomplete. The table lists under 300,000 clones, 80% to 90% of them singletons, with less than 8% in the top ten. The specimen sequenced was peripheral blood. The source of these receptors is a man between 60 and 75 years old with acute or convalescent COVID-19.

The chain couples TRBV19 to TRBJ1-2, with 9 bases lining up with TRBD1. The CDR3 is 13 residues long. Germline loops: CDR1 LNHDA, CDR2 SQIVND (reference sequence). V shed 5 bases, J shed 8 bases, and the junction held 6 bases outside the gene matches. The CDR3: CASSPQGARGYTF. The CDR3 DNA is TGTGCCAGTAGTCCACAGGGGGCGAGGGGCTACACCTTC.

The gene calls are TRBV6-2 or TRBV6-3 and TRBJ2-7; the match to TRBD1 covers 7 bases. This CDR3 comprises 16 residues. CDR1 MNHEY and CDR2 SVGEGT come from the germline V gene. The J segment lost 6 bases and the V segment lost 0 bases, leaving 11 bases of the junction unmatched. The CDR3 bases are TGTGCCAGCAGTTACTCGGGACAGCCTTATTCCGGCGAGCAGTACTTC. Translation: CASSYSGQPYSGEQYF.

The chain has TRBV4-3 and TRBJ2-1, with D maybe TRBD2 (6 bases). With 4 bases removed from V and 0 bases from J, the gap between germline ends came to 10 bases. Germline CDR1 LGHNA, CDR2 YSLEER. This CDR3 is built from 15 residues. CDR3 DNA: TGCGCCAGCAGCCCATTAGCGGCCTCCTACAATGAGCAGTTCTTC. Amino acid sequence: CASSPLAASYNEQFF.

V is TRBV28 and J is TRBJ1-3; no definite D call. The V end was cut by 3 bases, the J end by 0 bases, with 9 bases between. The CDR3 extends over 15 amino acids. Germline CDR1 and CDR2: MDHEN and SYDVKM. The CDR3 loop is CASSFPGSSGNTIYF. The CDR3 DNA sequence: TGTGCCAGCAGTTTTCCTGGGAGCTCTGGAAACACCATATATTTT.

J is TRBJ2-2 and V is TRBV19; 10 bases agree with TRBD1. V gave up 8 bases and J gave up 6 bases; unmatched junction bases: 6. Looked up from germline, CDR1 is LNHDA and CDR2 is SQIVND (reference sequence). The CDR3 has 14 residues. This CDR3 is CASSDRGVSGELFF. As DNA, the CDR3 is TGTGCCAGTTCGGACAGGGGGGTTTCCGGGGAGCTGTTTTTT. Full variable domain (outside the CDR3, taken from reference TRBV19 and TRBJ2-2): DGGITQSPKYLFRKEGQNVTLSCEQNLNHDAMYWYRQDPGQGLRLIYYSQIVNDFQKGDIAEGYSVSREKKESFPLTVTSAQKNPTAFYLCASSDRGVSGELFFGEGSRLTVL.

The chain combines TRBV30 with TRBJ2-5, with 10 bases identical to TRBD2. This CDR3 has 14 residues. The V segment lost 4 bases and the J segment 5 bases; nucleotides outside the gene matches: 7. Germline assignment: CDR1 GTSNPN and CDR2 SVGIG (reference sequence). CDR3 in amino acids: CAWNLAGDFETQYF. The CDR3, as DNA: TGTGCCTGGAATCTAGCGGGAGATTTTGAGACCCAGTACTTC.

This chain joins TRBV7-2 and TRBJ2-7, with 11 bases matching TRBD2. This CDR3 has 14 amino acids. The germline CDR1 and CDR2 sequences are SGHTA and FQGNSA. J lost 5 bases, V lost 3 bases, and 3 bases had no gene match. The CDR3 protein is CASSLQTSGDEQYF. The CDR3 nucleotides are TGTGCCAGCAGCTTGCAGACTAGCGGGGACGAGCAGTACTTC. Full variable domain (outside the CDR3, taken from reference TRBV7-2 and TRBJ2-7): GAGVSQSPSNKVTEKGKDVELRCDPISGHTALYWYRQSLGQGLEFLIYFQGNSAPDKSGLPSDRFSAERTGGSVSTLTIQRTQQEDSAVYLCASSLQTSGDEQYFGPGTRLTVT.

The V gene is TRBV11-3, the J gene TRBJ2-7, with 11 bases identical to TRBD2. Germline-derived CDR1 and CDR2 are SGHNT and YENEEA. V lost 2 bases, J lost 9 bases, and 3 bases stayed unmatched. The length of the CDR3 is 13 residues. The CDR3 DNA follows: TGTGCCAGCAGCTTACTAGCGGGAGGCCCGCAGTACTTC. Amino acids: CASSLLAGGPQYF.

In this sample, this clone turned up once. V and J are TRBV5-1 and TRBJ2-1, with D perhaps matching TRBD1 (6 bases). The CDR3 sequence is 14 residues long. Germline V lookup: CDR1 SGHRS, CDR2 YFSETQ. V shed 4 bases and J shed 6 bases, with 14 bases lying between them. The DNA for the CDR3 is TGCGCCAGCAGCCGGCGACAGGCGGGCAATGAGCAGTTCTTC. It codes for CASSRRQAGNEQFF.

The chain recombines TRBV28 with TRBJ1-5; the match to TRBD1 covers 10 bases. This CDR3 spans 16 amino acids. Germline V CDR1 and CDR2: MDHEN, SYDVKM. Trimming removed 5 bases from V and 2 bases from J; junction bases left unmatched: 6. CDR3 region: CASSTRDRGGNQPQHF. The DNA for the CDR3 is TGTGCCAGCAGTACCCGGGACAGGGGCGGCAATCAGCCCCAGCATTTT.

This sequence joins TRBV30 and TRBJ2-7; the D is unclear. The germline V gene encodes CDR1 GTSNPN and CDR2 SVGIG (reference sequence). This CDR3 spans 12 amino acids. V lost 3 bases and J lost 1, with 7 bases in between. This chain's CDR3 is CAWRRLSYEQYF. The CDR3 DNA is TGTGCCTGGAGGAGACTTTCCTACGAGCAGTACTTC.

The chain links TRBV4-3 to TRBJ2-5; tentatively, D is TRBD2 (5 bases). V gave up 5 bases and J gave up 5 bases, with 12 bases separating them. In germline, CDR1 is LGHNA, CDR2 YSLEER. The CDR3 is 13 residues long. The CDR3 spells CASSSRERETQYF. CDR3 nucleotides: TGCGCCAGCAGCTCCCGGGAACGGGAGACCCAGTACTTC.

This chain connects TRBV5-8 to TRBJ1-6; no clear D. V was shortened by 0 bases and J by 5 bases, with 12 bases between the two germline ends. Looked up from germline, CDR1 is SGHTS and CDR2 is YDEGEE. This CDR3 is 16 amino acids long. The CDR3 DNA sequence: TGTGCCAGCAGCTTGGCAGTGGGCCGGAATAATTCACCCCTCCACTTT. Translating gives CASSLAVGRNNSPLHF.

The chain has TRBV28 and TRBJ1-5; 9 nucleotides agree with TRBD1. Looked up from germline, CDR1 is MDHEN and CDR2 is SYDVKM. The CDR3 covers 16 residues. With V trimmed by 5 bases and J by 6 bases, 11 bases remained unmatched. CDR3 sequence: CASSPRGTGSGQPQHF. For the CDR3, the DNA is TGTGCCAGCAGTCCGAGGGGGACAGGGTCAGGTCAGCCCCAGCATTTT.

In this sample, this clone turned up a few times. V is TRBV6-5 and J is TRBJ1-6, with D perhaps TRBD1 (6 bases). The CDR3 contains 14 residues. The V end lost 6 bases, the J end lost 7 bases, and 13 bases lay between the germline ends. Germline V gives CDR1 MNHEY, CDR2 SVGAGI. CDR3 DNA sequence: TGTGCCAGCAGAAACCCAAGGGGGAATTCACCCCTCCACTTT. Its translation: CASRNPRGNSPLHF.

The rearrangement joins TRBV20-1 to TRBJ2-1; tentatively, D is TRBD1 (6 bases). V was cut by 0 bases and J by 12 bases, with 9 bases left in between. This CDR3 contains 11 residues. Germline V gene data show CDR1 as DFQATT and CDR2 as SNEGSKA (reference sequence). CDR3 in amino acids: CSAREQGVQFF. The CDR3 bases are TGCAGTGCTAGAGAACAGGGTGTGCAGTTCTTC.

Comments on this clone: One junction end does not reproduce the germline sequence, and a read error may be involved. The CDR3 spells CASSLAGNSESFF. The CDR3 DNA reads TGTGCCAGCAGCTTGGCGGGTAATTCTGAATCTTTCTTT. The J gene is TRBJ1-1, the V gene TRBV5-6; D gene unclear. Germline V lookup: CDR1 SGHDT, CDR2 YYEEEE. The CDR3 is 13 amino acids.

This chain links TRBV7-6 with TRBJ2-5, with D possibly being TRBD2 (6 bases). Germline V gene lookup returns CDR1 SGHVS and CDR2 FNYEAQ. Trimming removed 3 bases at V and 3 bases at J, with 14 bases between. CDR3 size: 15 residues. This CDR3 is CASSLPEVAEETQYF. In nucleotides, the CDR3 is TGTGCCAGCAGCTTGCCTGAGGTAGCGGAAGAGACCCAGTACTTC.